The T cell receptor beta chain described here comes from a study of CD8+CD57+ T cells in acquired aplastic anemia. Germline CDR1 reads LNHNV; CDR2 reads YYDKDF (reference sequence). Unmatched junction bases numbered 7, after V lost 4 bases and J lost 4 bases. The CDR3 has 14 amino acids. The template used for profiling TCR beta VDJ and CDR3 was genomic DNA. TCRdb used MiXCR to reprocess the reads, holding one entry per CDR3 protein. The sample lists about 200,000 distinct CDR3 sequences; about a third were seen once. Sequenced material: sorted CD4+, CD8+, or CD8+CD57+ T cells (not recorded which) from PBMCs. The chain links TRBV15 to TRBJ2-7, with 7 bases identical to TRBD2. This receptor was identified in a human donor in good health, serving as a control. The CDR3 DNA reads TGTGCCACCAGCACCCAGCGGGGAGGGTACGAGCAGTACTTC. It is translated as CATSTQRGGYEQYF.